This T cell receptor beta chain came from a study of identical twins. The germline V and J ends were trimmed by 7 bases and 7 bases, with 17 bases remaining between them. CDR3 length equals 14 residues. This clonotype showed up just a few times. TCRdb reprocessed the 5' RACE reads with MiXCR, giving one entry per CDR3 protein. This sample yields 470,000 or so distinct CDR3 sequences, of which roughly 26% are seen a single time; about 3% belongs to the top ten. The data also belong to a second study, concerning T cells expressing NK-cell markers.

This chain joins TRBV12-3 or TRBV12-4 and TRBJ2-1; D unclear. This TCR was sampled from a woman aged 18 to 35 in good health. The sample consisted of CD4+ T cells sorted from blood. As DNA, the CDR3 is TGTGCCAGCACCGCCCCGGTCGATGGGAATGAGCAGTTCTTC. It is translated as CASTAPVDGNEQFF.